Reported below is one TCR beta chain. The clone's antigen remains unknown. The input lacks base qualities; no much larger clone sits a single base away. The entire amount of isolated RNA was reverse transcribed using the High Capacity cDNA Reverse Transcription Kit, so the sequenced TCRB transcripts were expressed ones. Deep immunoSEQ sequencing was applied to naive, central memory and regulatory T cell samples, giving an average of about 3.57 million total reads per sample. After sorted cells were lysed in RLT buffer, RNA was extracted with DNase-treated RNeasy Micro or Mini kits, with the choice depending on cell number. Each cell subset was processed on its own to prevent cross-contamination, while patient and healthy donor samples were processed together. The immunoSEQ multiplex PCR was used to amplify TCRB sequences from cDNA, yielding 87-bp fragments that span the CDR3 region. The amplicons were sequenced using the Illumina HiSeq platform. As for the authors' bioinformatics: Synthetic template baselines were used to correct PCR bias computationally, reads within Hamming distance 2 were collapsed together, and singletons that could not be merged were discarded. Reads were aligned to IMGT to assign V, D and J genes, CDR3 length, and insertions or deletions at six rearrangement sites. Within each subset, clonotype counts were normalized to sorted cell number, after which true diversity and Gini coefficients were computed with the tcR R package. The overlap coefficient, calculated on TCRB nucleotide sequences, was used to measure repertoire sharing. As a proxy for the pre-selection repertoire, out-of-frame TCRB sequences from naive cells were analyzed. This immuneACCESS table, as held by TCRdb, lists in-frame sequences with V and J called but not all clones. Of the missing ones, under half trace to an unresolved V gene in checked studies; the others have no known cause. That table gives V, J and clone size, and the DNA gave D and trimming. The sample table records 970,000 or so clones; roughly 16% of these occur just once. Roughly 0.025% of the sample is held by the ten biggest clonotypes.

Each donor gave one peripheral blood draw, approximately 120 mL on average, collected into heparinised tubes. Using a panel that included CD45RO, CCR7, CD25, CD127, CD95 and CD27, naive, central memory, regulatory and stem cell-like memory CD4+ T cells were sorted on a BD FACSAria II. All sorted populations exceeded 95% purity. PBMCs were separated immediately by Lymphoprep density gradient centrifugation and were stained directly, without being cultured. Samples were stained and sorted in pairs, with one healthy donor and one patient per experiment, so that batch effects were minimized. This record comes from a study of beta chain features in type 1 diabetes (dated by TCRdb to the late 2010s). About the study as a whole: Mean age, gender distribution, total cell number and subset yield did not differ between patients and healthy donors. A total of roughly 100 million sorted cells were examined across all samples, and RNA yield correlated strongly with the number of cells per subset. In the study, recently diagnosed type 1 diabetes patients and matched healthy donors were compared on the TCRB repertoires of their sorted circulating CD4+ T cell subsets. Regulatory and stem cell-like memory subsets were isolated from only 8 patients and roughly eight healthy donors, whereas naive and central memory subsets came from all 30 or so donors.

Broad study findings and their caveats: Only small numbers of individuals were included in the HLA sub-analyses, which left unresolved whether HLA type had any influence on TCRB rearrangement. Because cDNA was sequenced instead of genomic DNA, activated cells with high expression could be over-represented, although the groups did not differ in activation or CD3 levels. Shorter templates might have been favored by PCR, but patient and control samples were amplified and corrected together, so both groups would have been affected equally by any skew. At VDJ recombination sites, patients with type 1 diabetes made fewer insertions and deleted more nucleotides, a pattern implying thymic rearrangement abnormalities. The naive, central memory and regulatory TCRB repertoires appeared to resemble one another more closely among patients than among healthy donors. A moderate but significant shortening of TCRB CDR3 length was observed in type 1 diabetes patients in all four CD4+ subsets.

This TCR was sampled from a woman under 30 in good health. The sample comprised naive CD4+ T cells from blood. The sample's cell subset or site label, in plain terms: true naive CD4+ T cells.

The CDR3 protein: CASSQEFLGGEQYF. The nucleotide sequence is TGCGCCAGCAGCCAAGAATTTTTGGGGGGCGAGCAGTACTTC. The chain uses TRBV4-3 and TRBJ2-7, with a weak D call of TRBD2 (6 bases match). Measured from the cysteine to the phenylalanine, the CDR3 is 14 residues long. Only the CDR3 part of the read is kept: 42 bases, read in frame from the first base. Trimming costs V 0 bases and J 6 bases, and their ends lie 12 bases apart. From a lookup of the germline V gene, CDR1 and CDR2 are LGHNA and YSLEER.